This note documents a single T cell receptor beta chain sequence. This sample is drawn from a study of cytomegalovirus exposure and HLA in healthy donors. Use of 60 Vbeta and 13 Jbeta primers characterized the PCR. TCRdb keeps only in-frame clones here, not all; method: immunoSEQ multiplex PCR. This table has approximately 150,000 clones, over 70% appearing once. Germline-derived CDR1 and CDR2 are MDHEN and SYDVKM. The CDR3 spans 11 residues. With 7 bases removed from V and 1 base from J, the gap between germline ends came to 4 bases. Sequenced: PBMCs. The chain is built from TRBV28 and TRBJ1-1; no definite D call. This receptor was taken from a man aged 25-45 years in good health and CMV-seropositive. In DNA form, the CDR3 reads TGTGCCAGCATCCGGAACACTGAAGCTTTCTTT. As protein: CASIRNTEAFF.